The 8 T cell receptor beta chains in this list originate from one sample, sequenced in a study of T-cell reconstitution after alpha-beta-depleted transplantation in children. It was with unique molecular identifiers that the TCRbeta library was prepared. From the PCR reads, TCRdb called clonotypes with MiXCR, one entry per CDR3 protein. Seen here are approximately 980,000 distinct CDR3 sequences, roughly 29% observed once, and the top ten hold 28%. The sequencing used PBMCs, mostly from graft donor cells, collected 360 days after TCRalphabeta/CD19-depleted stem cell transplant. The source of these receptors is a boy in the first two years of life who had a stem cell transplant for SCID, so the T cells may come from the graft donor.

This clonotype was counted between two and nine times. CDR3 sequence reads: CATSEETAYQETQYF. Written as DNA, the CDR3 is TGTGCCACCAGTGAGGAGACAGCCTACCAAGAGACCCAGTACTTC. The chain uses TRBV24-1 and TRBJ2-5; TRBD1 is a possible D gene (5 bases). In germline, CDR1 is KGHDR, CDR2 SFDVKD. Trimming stripped 4 bases from V and 0 bases from J, with 11 bases between. This CDR3 comprises 15 residues.

This clonotype was counted between two and nine times. The V gene is TRBV20-1, the J gene TRBJ1-4; perhaps TRBD1 as D (5 bases). V lost 6 bases to trimming and J lost 8 bases, with 19 bases between them. Germline loops: CDR1 DFQATT, CDR2 SNEGSKA (reference sequence). The CDR3 covers 14 residues. CDR3 sequence reads: CSALQPSGLEKLFF. As DNA, the CDR3 is TGCAGTGCCCTACAGCCGTCGGGGCTCGAAAAACTGTTTTTT.

The chain uses TRBV2 and TRBJ1-5; D is uncertain. The germline V gene encodes CDR1 SNHLY and CDR2 FYNNEI. The CDR3 loop spans 15 amino acids. V lost 3 bases to trimming and J lost 5 bases, with 14 bases between them. CDR3 sequence: CASSDPRGPDQPQHF. CDR3 nucleotides: TGTGCCAGCAGTGATCCCAGAGGACCAGATCAGCCCCAGCATTTT. The entire variable domain, with the rest obtained from reference TRBV2 and TRBJ1-5, is as follows: EPEVTQTPSHQVTQMGQEVILRCVPISNHLYFYWYRQILGQKVEFLVSFYNNEISEKSEIFDDQFSVERPDGSNFTLKIRSTKLEDSAMYFCASSDPRGPDQPQHFGDGTRLSIL.

The rearrangement joins TRBV12-3 or TRBV12-4 to TRBJ2-1; D is possibly TRBD2 (6 bases). With 2 bases removed from V and 6 bases from J, the gap between germline ends came to 14 bases. This CDR3 region has 15 residues. CDR3 nucleotide sequence: TGTGCCAGCAGTTTAAGCGGACTAACCCCCAATGAGCAGTTCTTC. Its protein is CASSLSGLTPNEQFF.

This clonotype was seen only a few times. V usage is TRBV12-3 or TRBV12-4 and J usage is TRBJ1-5, with TRBD1 identical over 8 bases. The CDR3 length is 14 residues. V lost 5 bases, J lost 6 bases, and 6 bases stayed unmatched. CDR3 region: CASSPGQGFQPQHF. The DNA of the CDR3 is TGTGCCAGCAGTCCTGGACAGGGCTTTCAGCCCCAGCATTTT.

This clonotype has more than one count but fewer than ten. V and J are TRBV29-1 and TRBJ2-7; either TRBD1 or TRBD2 may supply D (6 bases each). With 4 bases removed from V and 4 bases from J, the gap between germline ends came to 11 bases. The CDR3 extends over 12 amino acids. Germline CDR1 SQVTM, CDR2 ANQGSEA. Written as DNA, the CDR3 is TGCAGCGTTGTCCGGGGGCAATACGAGCAGTACTTC. Its protein is CSVVRGQYEQYF.

CDR3 coding DNA: TGTGCCAGCAGCTTAGGGGACAGGAGGACCCAGTACTTC. Protein sequence: CASSLGDRRTQYF. This rearrangement joins TRBV7-2 to TRBJ2-5; 8 nucleotides agree with TRBD1. Germline CDR1 reads SGHTA; CDR2 reads FQGNSA. The CDR3 is 13 amino acids. J gave up 7 bases and V 1 base, and 2 bases lay outside the gene matches.

The rearrangement uses TRBV29-1 and TRBJ1-2; no definite D call. The ends were cut back, 6 bases at V and 5 bases at J, with 13 bases in the middle. This CDR3 comprises 12 residues. CDR1 and CDR2 (germline): SQVTM, ANQGSEA. CDR3 region: CSVSILKYGYTF. The CDR3 nucleotides read TGCAGCGTGTCGATACTGAAGTATGGCTACACCTTC.